A single sample is the source of the 14 T cell receptor beta chains below, sequenced in a study of cytomegalovirus exposure and HLA in healthy donors. PCR used 60 Vbeta primers and 13 Jbeta primers. Profiling relied on immunoSEQ multiplex PCR, and the TCRdb table lists in-frame clones only, not all of them. Of some 130,000 clones detected, almost 80% appear once; the ten largest clones hold approximately 1%. The sample was PBMCs. All receptors derive from a man aged 18 to 35 in good health and CMV-seronegative.

V and J are TRBV14 and TRBJ1-2, with unresolved D. The CDR3 runs to 17 residues. Per the germline V gene, CDR1 is SGHDN and CDR2 is FVKESK. Trimming removed 0 bases at V and 7 bases at J, with 21 bases between. The CDR3 DNA sequence: TGTGCCAGCAGCCAAGATCATCCGGGGATACTGGCTCGTGGCTACACCTTC. It specifies CASSQDHPGILARGYTF.

The V gene is TRBV30, the J gene TRBJ1-5; 11 nucleotides match TRBD1. The V segment lost 0 bases and the J segment 5 bases; nucleotides outside the gene matches: 3. The CDR3 is made up of 15 amino acids. Germline CDR1 and CDR2: GTSNPN and SVGIG (reference sequence). The CDR3 is CAWSVAGQGDQPQHF. CDR3 coding DNA: TGTGCCTGGAGTGTAGCGGGACAGGGGGATCAGCCCCAGCATTTT. Variable domain in full (rest from reference TRBV30 and TRBJ1-5): SQTIHQWPATLVQPVGSPLSLECTVEGTSNPNLYWYRQAAGRGLQLLFYSVGIGQISSEVPQNLSASRPQDRQFILSSKKLLLSDSGFYLCAWSVAGQGDQPQHFGDGTRLSIL.

The gene calls are TRBV30 and TRBJ2-7, with TRBD2 as a possible D gene (5 bases). V gave up 8 bases and J gave up 3 bases, with 17 bases separating them. CDR3 length equals 13 residues. Germline loops: CDR1 GTSNPN, CDR2 SVGIG (reference sequence). In nucleotides, the CDR3 is TGTGCCGCGGATGACGGGGTCAGCTACGAGCAGTACTTC. Translating gives CAADDGVSYEQYF.

The genes are TRBV7-2 and TRBJ2-1; a weak D match, TRBD1 (6 bases). V gave up 5 bases and J gave up 8 bases, with 10 bases separating them. The CDR3 contains 12 residues. Germline lookup yields CDR1 SGHTA and CDR2 FQGNSA. CDR3 bases: TGTGCCAGCAGCAGTACAGGGTATGAGCAGTTCTTC. It encodes CASSSTGYEQFF.

This clone has just a few counts. This sequence joins TRBV4-3 and TRBJ2-2; the match to TRBD1 covers 9 bases. CDR1 and CDR2 from the germline V gene are LGHNA and YSLEER. V lost 0 bases, J lost 4 bases, and 6 bases stayed unmatched. The CDR3 is 17 amino acids. CDR3 bases: TGCGCCAGCAGCCAAGATTCGGGACAGGGATCCACCGGGGAGCTGTTTTTT. It translates to CASSQDSGQGSTGELFF.

This clone was counted a few times. The chain couples TRBV4-2 to TRBJ1-2; tentative D call: TRBD1 (6 bases). The germline gives CDR1 LGHNA, CDR2 YNFKEQ. CDR3 length: 15 residues. V was pared by 0 bases and J by 4 bases, with 12 bases between. DNA of the CDR3: TGTGCCAGCAGCCAAGAATCCTTACAGGGCTATGGCTACACCTTC. Protein: CASSQESLQGYGYTF.

The count of this clone is one. The rearrangement joins TRBV6-1 to TRBJ2-5; TRBD1 is a possible D gene (6 bases). This CDR3 region has 15 residues. V shed 2 bases and J shed 4 bases, with 14 bases lying between them. Germline V gene data show CDR1 as MNHNS and CDR2 as SASEGT. Here the CDR3 reads CASSESRGGGETQYF. DNA for the CDR3: TGTGCCAGCAGTGAATCCAGGGGTGGGGGAGAGACCCAGTACTTC.

The chain combines TRBV5-1 with TRBJ1-2; 7 nucleotides agree with TRBD1. This CDR3 spans 13 amino acids. Germline V gives CDR1 SGHRS, CDR2 YFSETQ. The ends lost 2 bases at V and 8 bases at J; junction bases unmatched: 6. The CDR3 region is CASSFQGVRGYTF. The CDR3 bases are TGCGCCAGCAGCTTTCAGGGGGTAAGGGGCTACACCTTC.

This chain joins TRBV4-3 and TRBJ2-1; TRBD1 matches 10 bases. From germline, CDR1 is LGHNA and CDR2 YSLEER. Trimming cost V 1 base and J 4 bases; bases outside gene matches: 1. This CDR3 is 15 amino acids long. The CDR3 sequence: CASSQGGQGYNEQFF. In DNA, the CDR3 is TGCGCCAGCAGCCAAGGGGGACAGGGGTACAATGAGCAGTTCTTC.

The V call is TRBV10-1, the J call TRBJ1-2, with D possibly TRBD1 on 6 matching bases. CDR3 size: 13 residues. Trimming took 8 bases from V and 7 from J, leaving 17 bases between them. Germline CDR1 WNHNN, CDR2 SYGVQD (reference sequence). The CDR3 nucleotides are TGCGCCAGCCTGGGCAGGGGTCCGAGTGGCTACACCTTC. Its protein is CASLGRGPSGYTF.

This chain joins TRBV29-1 and TRBJ1-4; tentatively, D is TRBD1 (6 bases). CDR3 length equals 14 residues. Trimming took 4 bases from V and 10 from J, leaving 19 bases between them. Looked up from germline, CDR1 is SQVTM and CDR2 is ANQGSEA. CDR3 protein: CSVVSGSGVRKLFF. The CDR3 DNA reads TGCAGCGTTGTTTCCGGTTCAGGGGTCCGAAAACTGTTTTTT.

This chain links TRBV5-6 with TRBJ1-2; D perhaps matches TRBD1 (5 bases). The CDR3 is 13 amino acids. With 3 bases removed from V and 4 bases from J, the gap between germline ends came to 10 bases. Per germline, CDR1 SGHDT and CDR2 YYEEEE. The CDR3 reads CASSSGHFYGYTF. The CDR3 DNA reads TGTGCCAGCAGCTCCGGACACTTCTATGGCTACACCTTC.

As regards this clone: Other DNA sequences from this sample encode an identical CDR3 as well. This chain links TRBV7-9 with TRBJ2-7; 7 positions match TRBD1. The CDR3 consists of 12 residues. Germline CDR1 reads SEHNR; CDR2 reads FQNEAQ (reference sequence). V lost 5 bases, J lost 7 bases, and 5 bases stayed unmatched. As DNA, the CDR3 is TGTGCCAGCAGCACAGGGGAGCGGGAGCAGTACTTC. This sequence encodes CASSTGEREQYF.

V is TRBV5-1 and J is TRBJ1-5; tentatively, D is TRBD1 (6 bases). CDR1 and CDR2 from the germline V gene are SGHRS and YFSETQ. The CDR3 runs to 16 residues. V dropped 6 bases and J dropped 3 bases, with 19 bases sitting between them. This CDR3 reads CASTPGQKDFNQPQHF. The CDR3 DNA reads TGCGCCAGCACCCCAGGACAGAAAGATTTCAATCAGCCCCAGCATTTT.